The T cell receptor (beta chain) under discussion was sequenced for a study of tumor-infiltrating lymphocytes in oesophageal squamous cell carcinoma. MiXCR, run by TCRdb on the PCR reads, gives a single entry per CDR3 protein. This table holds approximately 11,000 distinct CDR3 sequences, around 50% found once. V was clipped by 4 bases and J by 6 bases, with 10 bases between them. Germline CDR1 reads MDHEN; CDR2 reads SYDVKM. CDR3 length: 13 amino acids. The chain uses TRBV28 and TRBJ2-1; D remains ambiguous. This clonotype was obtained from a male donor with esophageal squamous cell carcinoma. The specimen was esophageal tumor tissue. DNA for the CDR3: TGTGCCAGCAGTTCCCCCCCAGTCAATGAGCAGTTCTTC. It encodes CASSSPPVNEQFF.